These T cell receptor beta chains were read from a single sample in a study of spatial heterogeneity in lung cancer. TCRdb processed the 5' RACE reads anew with MiXCR; each CDR3 protein has one entry. This sample has fewer than 20,000 distinct CDR3 sequences, with around 6.8% found just once. Sequenced material: lung tumor tissue, taken at surgery. These TCRs come from a female donor with early-stage non-small cell lung cancer. CDR3s include the opening cysteine and the closing phenylalanine or tryptophan. A D gene is named only where the DNA matches it firmly. Size is stated as once, few, many, or a class for an expanded clone.

>medium-sized|TRBJ1-6|TRBV3-1|NA
TGTGCCAGCAGCGCCACCGGCGGGGATAATTCACCCCTCCACTTT
CASSATGGDNSPLHF
>many|TRBJ1-4|TRBV7-3|TRBD1
TGTGCCAGCAGCCCCGGGACAGGGGCTGAAAAACTGTTTTTT
CASSPGTGAEKLFF
>few|TRBJ2-4|TRBV6-6|NA
TGTGCCAGCAGTTACTCGCAGGGGACCAAAAACATTCAGTACTTC
CASSYSQGTKNIQYF
>many|TRBJ2-7|TRBV10-2|TRBD1
TGCGCCAGCAGTGATGACAGGGGAGGCAAGGGGAACGAGCAGTACTTC
CASSDDRGGKGNEQYF
>many|TRBJ1-5|TRBV7-2|NA
TGTGCCAGCAGCTTAGCGGCAGGGTGGCAGCCCCAGCATTTT
CASSLAAGWQPQHF
>many|TRBJ2-1|TRBV20-1|NA
TGCAGTGCTAGTCGGACTTTATCCTACAATGAGCAGTTCTTC
CSASRTLSYNEQFF
>many|TRBJ1-1|TRBV18|TRBD1
TGTGCCAGCTCACCCCCGGGACAGCTGAACACTGAAGCTTTCTTT
CASSPPGQLNTEAFF
>many|TRBJ2-1|TRBV7-9|NA
TGTGCCAGCAGCGTACAGGGCCCGAATGAGCAGTTCTTC
CASSVQGPNEQFF
>many|TRBJ1-2|TRBV28|NA
TGTGCCAGCAGTTTGGGGGGTCAAGAGGGCTACACCTTC
CASSLGGQEGYTF
>many|TRBJ2-5|TRBV6-2/TRBV6-3|NA
TGTGCCAGCAGTTCCCGAGGGAGTTCCCGAGGGACCCAGTACTTC
CASSSRGSSRGTQYF
>many|TRBJ2-3|TRBV7-3|TRBD2
TGTGCCAGCAGCCTAGCGGGGTCGGGAGATACGCAGTATTTT
CASSLAGSGDTQYF